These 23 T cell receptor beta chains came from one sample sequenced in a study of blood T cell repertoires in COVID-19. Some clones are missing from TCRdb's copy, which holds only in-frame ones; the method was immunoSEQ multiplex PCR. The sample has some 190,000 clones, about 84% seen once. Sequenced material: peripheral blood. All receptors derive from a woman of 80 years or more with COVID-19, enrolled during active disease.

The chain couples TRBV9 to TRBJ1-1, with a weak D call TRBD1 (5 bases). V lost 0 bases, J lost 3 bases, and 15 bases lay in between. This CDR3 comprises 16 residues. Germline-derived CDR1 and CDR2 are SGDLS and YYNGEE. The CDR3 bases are TGTGCCAGCAGCGTAGGTAGGGGCGCGGGGGACACTGAAGCTTTCTTT. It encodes CASSVGRGAGDTEAFF. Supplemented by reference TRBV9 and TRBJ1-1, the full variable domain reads DSGVTQTPKHLITATGQRVTLRCSPRSGDLSVYWYQQSLDQGLQFLIQYYNGEERAKGNILERFSAQQFPDLHSELNLSSLELGDSALYFCASSVGRGAGDTEAFFGQGTRLTVV.

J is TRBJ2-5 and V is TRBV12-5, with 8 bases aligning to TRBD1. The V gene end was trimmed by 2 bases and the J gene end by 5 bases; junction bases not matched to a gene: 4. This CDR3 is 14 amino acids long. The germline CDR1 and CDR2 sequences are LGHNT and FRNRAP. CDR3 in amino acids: CASGLQGATETQYF. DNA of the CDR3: TGTGCTAGTGGTTTGCAGGGGGCTACGGAGACCCAGTACTTC.

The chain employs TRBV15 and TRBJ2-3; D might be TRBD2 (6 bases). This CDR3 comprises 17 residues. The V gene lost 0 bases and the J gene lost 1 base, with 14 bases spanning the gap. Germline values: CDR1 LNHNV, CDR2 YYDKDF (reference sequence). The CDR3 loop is CATSRDQTGGGTDTQYF. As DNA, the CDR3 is TGTGCCACCAGCAGAGATCAAACAGGAGGGGGCACAGATACGCAGTATTTT.

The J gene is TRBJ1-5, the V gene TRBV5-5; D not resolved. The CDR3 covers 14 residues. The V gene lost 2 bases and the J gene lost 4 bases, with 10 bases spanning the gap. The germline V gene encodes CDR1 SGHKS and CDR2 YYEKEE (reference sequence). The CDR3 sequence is CASSLHSNNQPQHF. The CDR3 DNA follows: TGTGCCAGCAGCTTACACAGCAATAATCAGCCCCAGCATTTT.

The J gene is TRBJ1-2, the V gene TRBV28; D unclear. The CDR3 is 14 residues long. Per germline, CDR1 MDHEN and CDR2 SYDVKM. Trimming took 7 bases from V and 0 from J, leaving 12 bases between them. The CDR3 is CASIQSLPNYGYTF. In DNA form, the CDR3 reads TGTGCCAGCATACAGTCCCTACCTAACTATGGCTACACCTTC.

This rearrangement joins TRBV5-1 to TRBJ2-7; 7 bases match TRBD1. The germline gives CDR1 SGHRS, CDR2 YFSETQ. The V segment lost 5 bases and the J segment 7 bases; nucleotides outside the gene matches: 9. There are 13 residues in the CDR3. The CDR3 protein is CASRAGTVGEQYF. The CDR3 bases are TGCGCCAGCAGAGCCGGGACAGTTGGGGAGCAGTACTTC.

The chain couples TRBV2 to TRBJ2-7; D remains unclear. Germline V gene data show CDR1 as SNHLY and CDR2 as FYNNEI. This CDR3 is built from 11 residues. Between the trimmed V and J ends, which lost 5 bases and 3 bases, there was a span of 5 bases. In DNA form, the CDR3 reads TGTGCCAGCAGTCCGTTCTACGAGCAGTACTTC. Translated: CASSPFYEQYF.

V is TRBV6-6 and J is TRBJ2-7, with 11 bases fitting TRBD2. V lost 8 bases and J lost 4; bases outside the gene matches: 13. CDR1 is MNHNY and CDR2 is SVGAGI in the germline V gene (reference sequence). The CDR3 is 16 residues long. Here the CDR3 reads CASRLSGGASSYEQYF. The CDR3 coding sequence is TGTGCCAGCCGACTTAGCGGGGGGGCCTCTAGTTACGAGCAGTACTTC.

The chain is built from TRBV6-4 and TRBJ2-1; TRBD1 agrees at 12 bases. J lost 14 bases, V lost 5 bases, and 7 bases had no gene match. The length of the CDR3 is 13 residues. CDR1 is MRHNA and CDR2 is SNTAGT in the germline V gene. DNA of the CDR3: TGTGCCAGCAGTCTGGCCGGGACAGGGGGCAAGTTCTTC. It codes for CASSLAGTGGKFF.

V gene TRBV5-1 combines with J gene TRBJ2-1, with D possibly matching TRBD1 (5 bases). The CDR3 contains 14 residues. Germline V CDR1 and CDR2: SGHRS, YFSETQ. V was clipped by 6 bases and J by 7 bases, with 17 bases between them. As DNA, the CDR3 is TGCGCCAGCATGACGCAGGGTGGGGTGAATGAGCAGTTCTTC. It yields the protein CASMTQGGVNEQFF.

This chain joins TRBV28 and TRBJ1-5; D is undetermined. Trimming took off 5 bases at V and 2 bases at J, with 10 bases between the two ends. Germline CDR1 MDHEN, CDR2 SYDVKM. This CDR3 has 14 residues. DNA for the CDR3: TGTGCCAGCAGTAGAGACATTCGCAATCAGCCCCAGCATTTT. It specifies CASSRDIRNQPQHF. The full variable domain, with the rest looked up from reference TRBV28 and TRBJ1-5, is DVKVTQSSRYLVKRTGEKVFLECVQDMDHENMFWYRQDPGLGLRLIYFSYDVKMKEKGDIPEGYSVSREKKERFSLILESASTNQTSMYLCASSRDIRNQPQHFGDGTRLSIL.

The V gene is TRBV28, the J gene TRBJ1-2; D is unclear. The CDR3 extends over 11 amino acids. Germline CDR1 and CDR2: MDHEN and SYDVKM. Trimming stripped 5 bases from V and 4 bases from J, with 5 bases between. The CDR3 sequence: CASSELYGYTF. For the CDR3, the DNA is TGTGCCAGCAGTGAGCTCTATGGCTACACCTTC.

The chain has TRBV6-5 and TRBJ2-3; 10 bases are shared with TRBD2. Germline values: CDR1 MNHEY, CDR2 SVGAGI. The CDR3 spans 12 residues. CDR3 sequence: CVSTSGTDTQYF. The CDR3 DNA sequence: TGTGTTTCGACTAGCGGGACAGATACGCAGTATTTT.

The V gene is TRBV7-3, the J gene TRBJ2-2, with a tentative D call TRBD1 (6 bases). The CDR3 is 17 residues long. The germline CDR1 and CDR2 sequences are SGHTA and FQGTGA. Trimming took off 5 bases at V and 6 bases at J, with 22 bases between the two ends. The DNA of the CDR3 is TGTGCCAGCAGCCCGCACAGGGACCCCACTCCACCCGGGGAGCTGTTTTTT. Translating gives CASSPHRDPTPPGELFF.

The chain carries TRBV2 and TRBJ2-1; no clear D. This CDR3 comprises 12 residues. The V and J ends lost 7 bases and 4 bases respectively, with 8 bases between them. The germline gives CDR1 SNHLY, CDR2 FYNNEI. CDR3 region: CASKRTYNEQFF. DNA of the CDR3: TGTGCCAGCAAAAGAACATACAATGAGCAGTTCTTC.

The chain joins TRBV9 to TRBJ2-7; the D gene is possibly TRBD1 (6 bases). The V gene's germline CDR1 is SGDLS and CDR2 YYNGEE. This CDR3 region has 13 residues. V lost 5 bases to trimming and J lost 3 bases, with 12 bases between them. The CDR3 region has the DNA TGTGCCAGCAGTCAGGGGTCGGGCTACGAGCAGTACTTC. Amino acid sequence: CASSQGSGYEQYF.

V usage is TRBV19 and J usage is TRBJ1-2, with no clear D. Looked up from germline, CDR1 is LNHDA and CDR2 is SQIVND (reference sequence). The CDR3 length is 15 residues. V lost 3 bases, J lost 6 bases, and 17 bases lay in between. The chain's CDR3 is CASSIQVRRLNGYTF. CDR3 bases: TGTGCCAGTAGTATCCAAGTCCGTCGTCTAAATGGCTACACCTTC.

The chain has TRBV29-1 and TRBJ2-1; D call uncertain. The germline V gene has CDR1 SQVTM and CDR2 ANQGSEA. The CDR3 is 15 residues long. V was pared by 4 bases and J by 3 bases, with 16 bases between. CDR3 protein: CSVAGDPRIYNEQFF. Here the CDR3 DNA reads TGCAGCGTTGCAGGCGACCCTCGAATCTACAATGAGCAGTTCTTC.

CDR3 residues: CASSSDPGQGNQPQHF. Written as DNA, the CDR3 is TGTGCCAGCAGTTCTGACCCGGGACAGGGAAATCAGCCCCAGCATTTT. This rearrangement joins TRBV6-5 to TRBJ1-5, with 9 bases lining up with TRBD1. Germline V gene sequence: CDR1 MNHEY, CDR2 SVGAGI. The V gene end was trimmed by 4 bases and the J gene end by 4 bases; junction bases not matched to a gene: 8. The length of the CDR3 is 16 residues.

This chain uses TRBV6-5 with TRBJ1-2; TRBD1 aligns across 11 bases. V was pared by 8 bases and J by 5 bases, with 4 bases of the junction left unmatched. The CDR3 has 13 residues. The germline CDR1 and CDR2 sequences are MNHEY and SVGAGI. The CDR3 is CASRTGGAYGYTF. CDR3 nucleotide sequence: TGTGCCAGCCGGACAGGGGGCGCTTATGGCTACACCTTC.

Here the CDR3 DNA reads TGTGCCAGCAAAAGGAGCTCTGGGGCCAACGTCCTGACTTTC. The encoded protein is CASKRSSGANVLTF. The chain combines TRBV14 with TRBJ2-6, with D hard to call. CDR3 length: 14 residues. Germline V lookup: CDR1 SGHDN, CDR2 FVKESK. With 7 bases removed from V and 0 bases from J, the gap between germline ends came to 7 bases.

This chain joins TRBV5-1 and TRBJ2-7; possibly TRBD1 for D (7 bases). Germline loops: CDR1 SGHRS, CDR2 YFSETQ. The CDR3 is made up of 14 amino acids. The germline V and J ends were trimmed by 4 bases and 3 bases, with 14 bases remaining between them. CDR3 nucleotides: TGCGCCAGCAGCGCGGGACAGATCTACTACGAGCAGTACTTC. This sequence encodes CASSAGQIYYEQYF.

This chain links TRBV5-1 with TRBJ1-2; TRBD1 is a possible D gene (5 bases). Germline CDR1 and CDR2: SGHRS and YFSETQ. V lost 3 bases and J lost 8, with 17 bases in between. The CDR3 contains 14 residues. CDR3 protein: CASSSPGQAGGYTF. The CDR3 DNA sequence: TGCGCCAGCAGCTCGCCAGGACAAGCTGGGGGCTACACCTTC.